The 20 T cell receptor beta chains given below trace back to one sample, sequenced in a study of T cells in women clearing cervical HPV infection. Using immunoSEQ multiplex PCR, the repertoire was profiled, and TCRdb retains in-frame clones only, with some absent. This listing includes about 20,000 clones. Sequenced: blood buffy coat. These receptors were obtained from a woman between 18 and 69 years old with a cervical HPV16 infection that either progressed to CIN3+ or cleared (not recorded which).

The covered CDR3 bases are TGTGCCAGCAGCTTCCGGGGGAATGAG. This sequence encodes CASSFRGNE. The CDR3 as a whole reads CASSFRGNEQFF. This sequence joins TRBV11-1 and TRBJ2-1; maybe TRBD2 (6 bases). The read comes to an end 3 residues before the CDR3 does, leaving the germline J gene to fill in the end. The CDR3 is 12 amino acids. Germline V gives CDR1 SGHAT, CDR2 FQDESV (reference sequence). The V end lost 3 bases, the J end lost 7 bases, and 7 bases lay between the germline ends.

The sequenced CDR3 bases are TGTGCCAGCAGTTTATCAGGGTGGGGAACTGAA. Protein sequence: CASSLSGWGTE. The whole CDR3 is CASSLSGWGTEAFF. The chain recombines TRBV28 with TRBJ1-1, with a weak D call TRBD1 (5 bases). The read is 3 residues too short to cover the CDR3 end, so that end is filled in from the germline J gene. The ends were cut back, 1 base at V and 5 bases at J, with 11 bases in the middle. Germline V gives CDR1 MDHEN, CDR2 SYDVKM. CDR3 length: 14 amino acids.

As regards this clone: Read sequence stops 3 residues before the CDR3 end, and the germline J gene provides the missing end. The chain combines TRBV5-1 with TRBJ2-7; 7 bases agree with TRBD1. The length of the CDR3 is 15 residues. The germline V gene encodes CDR1 SGHRS and CDR2 YFSETQ. Trimming removed 4 bases from V and 2 bases from J; junction bases left unmatched: 9. The sequenced part of the CDR3 DNA is TGCGCCAGCAGCGGGTCGACAGGGCTCACCTACGAG. It translates to CASSGSTGLTYE. The CDR3 in its entirety is CASSGSTGLTYEQYF.

Notes on this clone: The sequenced fragment ends 3 residues before the CDR3 boundary, so the rest is inferred from the germline J gene. The V call is TRBV7-2, the J call TRBJ2-7, with 7 bases that match TRBD1. Germline assignment: CDR1 SGHTA and CDR2 FQGNSA. There are 14 residues in the CDR3. Germline trimming cut 5 bases from V and 2 bases from J; bases unmatched to any gene: 6. CDR3 DNA (partial): TGTGCCAGCAGCCTCAACAGGGGTACCTACGAG. Translated: CASSLNRGTYE. The CDR3 in full is CASSLNRGTYEQYF.

On this clone itself: The read terminates 3 residues before the CDR3 end, so the remaining end is supplied by the germline J gene. The chain links TRBV7-2 to TRBJ2-3; the D is unclear. Germline V gene lookup returns CDR1 SGHTA and CDR2 FQGNSA. The CDR3 covers 16 residues. The CDR3 DNA, read in part, is TGTGCCAGCAGCTTAGCGCTGTCTAGGTGGCAAGAGACG. Translating it yields CASSLALSRWQET. The full CDR3 is CASSLALSRWQETQYF.

CDR3 bases read: TGTGCCAGCAGCTTCGACAGGGGGAACTACAATGAC. This translates into CASSFDRGNYND. The whole CDR3 sequence reads CASSFDRGNYNDYTF. This chain links TRBV7-9 with TRBJ1-2; 9 bases are a match to TRBD1. The observed sequence ends 3 residues before the CDR3 terminus, with the missing tail filled in from the germline J gene. From germline, CDR1 is SEHNR and CDR2 FQNEAQ (reference sequence). This CDR3 spans 15 amino acids.

Comment on this clone: The observed sequence ends 3 residues before the CDR3 terminus, with the missing tail filled in from the germline J gene. This chain links TRBV19 with TRBJ2-3; TRBD1 matches 8 bases. The CDR3 is 16 amino acids. Looked up from germline, CDR1 is LNHDA and CDR2 is SQIVND (reference sequence). The V gene end was trimmed by 5 bases and the J gene end by 6 bases; junction bases not matched to a gene: 13. The CDR3: CASSPSSDRGWDTQYF. The covered CDR3 bases are TGTGCCAGTAGTCCCTCGAGTGACAGGGGCTGGGATACG.

In regard to this clone: The DNA ends 3 residues before the CDR3 does, and the rest of the CDR3 is filled in from the germline J gene. The chain combines TRBV7-9 with TRBJ1-2, with D tentatively TRBD1 (6 bases). The length of the CDR3 is 15 residues. Looked up from germline, CDR1 is SEHNR and CDR2 is FQNEAQ (reference sequence). Partial CDR3 DNA: TGTGCCAGCAGCTTAGGGAGGGGGAAGGGCAATGAC. It specifies CASSLGRGKGND. The entire CDR3 reads CASSLGRGKGNDYTF.

This CDR3 is CASSDPDYVGETQYF. CDR3 DNA, as far as it was read: TGTGCCAGCAGTGACCCAGACTATGTAGGGGAGACC. This sequence joins TRBV2 and TRBJ2-5, with D perhaps TRBD2 (5 bases). Sequencing ends 3 residues short of the CDR3 end; the germline J gene provides the rest. This CDR3 has 15 amino acids. With 3 bases removed from V and 5 bases from J, the gap between germline ends came to 16 bases. From germline, CDR1 is SNHLY and CDR2 FYNNEI. The variable domain in full, completed from reference TRBV2 and TRBJ2-5, reads EPEVTQTPSHQVTQMGQEVILRCVPISNHLYFYWYRQILGQKVEFLVSFYNNEISEKSEIFDDQFSVERPDGSNFTLKIRSTKLEDSAMYFCASSDPDYVGETQYFGPGTRLLVL.

A word on this clone: The read ends 3 residues early relative to the CDR3; the germline J gene fills the gap. The chain joins TRBV18 to TRBJ2-7, with TRBD1 matching over 10 bases. Germline values: CDR1 KGHSH, CDR2 LQKENI. The CDR3 covers 14 residues. J was trimmed by 6 bases and V by 3 bases; bases with no gene match: 5. Partial CDR3 DNA: TGTGCCAGCTCACCCGCGACAGGGGGCCTCGAG. Residues: CASSPATGGLE. The whole CDR3 sequence reads CASSPATGGLEQYF.

For this clone: The CDR3 extends 3 residues past the end of the read, so its final part is completed from the germline J gene. The chain recombines TRBV5-6 with TRBJ2-5, with a weak D call TRBD2 (6 bases). The V end lost 4 bases, the J end lost 5 bases, and 15 bases lay between the germline ends. The germline CDR1 and CDR2 sequences are SGHDT and YYEEEE. This CDR3 is 14 amino acids long. The part of the CDR3 DNA that was read is TGTGCCAGCAGCAGTCGGGACTCCCCGGAGACC. It is translated as CASSSRDSPET. The full CDR3 protein reads CASSSRDSPETQYF.

Points on this clone: The CDR3 end is not reached by the read, which stops 3 residues before it; the germline J gene fills it in. V is TRBV2 and J is TRBJ2-5; unclear D gene. The V gene lost 3 bases and the J gene lost 5 bases, with 10 bases spanning the gap. Germline V gives CDR1 SNHLY, CDR2 FYNNEI. The CDR3 is made up of 13 amino acids. Incomplete CDR3 DNA: TGTGCCAGCAGTGATATGTATTTGGAGACC. This codes for CASSDMYLET. In full, the CDR3 reads CASSDMYLETQYF.

CDR3 DNA, as far as it was read: TGCAGTGCCAGAAGCGGGGAGAACACCGGGGAG. It is translated as CSARSGENTGE. The full CDR3 protein is CSARSGENTGELFF. The chain uses TRBV20-1 and TRBJ2-2; TRBD2 aligns across 7 bases. The read ends 3 residues before the CDR3 terminus; that terminus is restored from the germline J gene. Trimming cost V 6 bases and J 1 base; bases outside gene matches: 5. Germline CDR1 DFQATT, CDR2 SNEGSKA (reference sequence). CDR3 length equals 14 residues.

In the case of this clone: Read coverage stops 3 residues before the CDR3 terminus; the germline J gene supplies the remainder. The chain combines TRBV5-5 with TRBJ2-3; TRBD1 is a possible D gene (5 bases). Germline V gene sequence: CDR1 SGHKS, CDR2 YYEKEE (reference sequence). With 4 bases removed from V and 2 bases from J, the gap between germline ends came to 11 bases. The CDR3 is made up of 14 amino acids. The CDR3 bases that were read are TGTGCCAGCAGCGCCGAGGACATCACAGATACG. Translation: CASSAEDITDT. The complete CDR3 protein is CASSAEDITDTQYF.

Concerning this clone itself: The CDR3 end lies 3 residues beyond the end of the read and is filled in from the germline J gene. The rearrangement uses TRBV6-2 or TRBV6-3 and TRBJ2-1, with TRBD2 matching over 9 bases. Per germline, CDR1 MNHEY and CDR2 SVGEGT. The CDR3 length is 14 residues. J lost 4 bases, V lost 8 bases, and 6 bases had no gene match. CDR3 region: CASSGGGVYNEQFF. The covered CDR3 bases are TGTGCCAGCTCGGGCGGGGGGGTTTACAATGAG.

As for this clone: The read terminates 3 residues ahead of where the CDR3 ends, so the germline J gene completes it. The chain carries TRBV7-2 and TRBJ1-5; TRBD1 is a possible D gene (5 bases). Germline V CDR1 and CDR2: SGHTA, FQGNSA. V was clipped by 3 bases and J by 7 bases, with 16 bases between them. The CDR3 is 15 residues long. CDR3 protein: CASSLGPGMFQPQHF. The covered CDR3 bases are TGTGCCAGCAGCTTGGGGCCAGGAATGTTCCAGCCC.

About this clone: The read stops 3 residues short of the end of the CDR3; the missing end is completed from the germline J gene. The V call is TRBV2, the J call TRBJ2-5, with TRBD1 as a possible D gene (6 bases). Germline V gene sequence: CDR1 SNHLY, CDR2 FYNNEI. The CDR3 runs to 13 residues. The V end lost 8 bases, the J end lost 5 bases, and 15 bases lay between the germline ends. Incomplete CDR3 DNA: TGTGCCAGCGCACTTCAGGGGCGGGAGACC. It specifies CASALQGRET. The complete CDR3 sequence is CASALQGRETQYF.

Comment on this clone: Sequencing ends 3 residues short of the CDR3 end; the germline J gene provides the rest. The genes are TRBV12-5 and TRBJ2-4; possibly TRBD1 for D (6 bases). Germline V gene lookup returns CDR1 LGHNT and CDR2 FRNRAP. The CDR3 has 16 residues. Trimming cost V 5 bases and J 0 bases, with 14 bases left between them. CDR3 loop: CASGPDRLLAKNIQYF. Incomplete CDR3 DNA: TGTGCTAGTGGTCCGGACAGACTCCTAGCCAAAAACATT.

Concerning this clone itself: The read ends 3 residues shy of where the CDR3 ends; the end is completed using the germline J gene. The J gene is TRBJ2-7, the V gene TRBV6-1; no reliable D call. Germline V CDR1 and CDR2: MNHNS, SASEGT. CDR3 size: 12 residues. Trimming cost V 4 bases and J 5 bases, with 9 bases left between them. The covered CDR3 bases are TGTGCCAGCAGTGGTAACTACGACGAG. It yields the protein CASSGNYDE. The CDR3 in full is CASSGNYDEQYF.

As to this clone: The read terminates 3 residues before the CDR3 end, so the remaining end is supplied by the germline J gene. The V call is TRBV13, the J call TRBJ2-1; 8 bases are a match to TRBD1. Germline CDR1 is PRHDT and CDR2 is FYEKMQ (reference sequence). V was clipped by 5 bases and J by 1 base; unmatched bases: 4. This CDR3 comprises 15 residues. The CDR3 is CASSLRQGSYNEQFF. CDR3 bases read: TGTGCCAGCAGCCTAAGACAGGGGTCCTACAATGAG. Drawing the rest from reference TRBV13 and TRBJ2-1, the complete variable domain is AAGVIQSPRHLIKEKRETATLKCYPIPRHDTVYWYQQGPGQDPQFLISFYEKMQSDKGSIPDRFSAQQFSDYHSELNMSSLELGDSALYFCASSLRQGSYNEQFFGPGTRLTVL.